This T cell receptor beta chain comes out of a study of blood T cell repertoires in COVID-19. Sequencing was performed with immunoSEQ multiplex PCR; in TCRdb, only in-frame clones are kept and a portion is missing. The sample includes about 150,000 clones, about four fifths of them seen just once. The CDR3 extends over 14 amino acids. With 0 bases removed from V and 4 bases from J, the gap between germline ends came to 8 bases. Germline V gives CDR1 SGHKS, CDR2 YYEKEE (reference sequence). The chain has TRBV5-5 and TRBJ1-5; maybe TRBD1 (6 bases). This TCR was recovered from a woman aged 80 or older with active or convalescent COVID-19. The sequenced sample consisted of peripheral blood. The CDR3 sequence is CASSLERGNQPQHF. The CDR3 DNA sequence: TGTGCCAGCAGCTTGGAGAGGGGGAATCAGCCCCAGCATTTT.